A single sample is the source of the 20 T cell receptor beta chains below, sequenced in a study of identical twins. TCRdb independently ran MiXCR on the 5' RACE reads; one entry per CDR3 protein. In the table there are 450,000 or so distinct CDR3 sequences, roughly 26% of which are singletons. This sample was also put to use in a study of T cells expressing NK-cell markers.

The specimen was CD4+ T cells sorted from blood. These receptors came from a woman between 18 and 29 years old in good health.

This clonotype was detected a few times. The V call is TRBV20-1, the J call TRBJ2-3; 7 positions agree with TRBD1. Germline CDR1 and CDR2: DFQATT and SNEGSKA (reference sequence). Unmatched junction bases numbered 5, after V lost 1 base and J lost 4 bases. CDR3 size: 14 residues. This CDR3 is CSARARTGSDTQYF. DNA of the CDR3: TGCAGTGCTAGAGCACGGACAGGTTCAGATACGCAGTATTTT.

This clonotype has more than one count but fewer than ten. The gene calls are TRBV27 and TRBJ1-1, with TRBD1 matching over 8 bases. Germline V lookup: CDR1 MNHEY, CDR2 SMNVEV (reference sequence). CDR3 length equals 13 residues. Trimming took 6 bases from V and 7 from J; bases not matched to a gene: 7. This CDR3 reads CASSDRGAGEAFF. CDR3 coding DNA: TGTGCCAGCAGCGACAGGGGTGCGGGTGAAGCTTTCTTT.

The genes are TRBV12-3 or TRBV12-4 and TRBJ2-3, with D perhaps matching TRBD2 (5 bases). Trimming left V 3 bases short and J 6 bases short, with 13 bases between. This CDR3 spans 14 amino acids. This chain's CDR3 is CASSFGSDGDTQYF. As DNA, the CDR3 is TGTGCCAGCAGTTTTGGTAGCGATGGGGATACGCAGTATTTT.

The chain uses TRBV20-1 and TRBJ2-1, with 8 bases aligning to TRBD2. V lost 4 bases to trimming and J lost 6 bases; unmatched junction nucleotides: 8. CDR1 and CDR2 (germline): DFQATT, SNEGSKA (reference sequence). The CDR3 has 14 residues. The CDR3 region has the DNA TGCAGTGCTACCCCTAGCGGGCGGTTCAATGAGCAGTTCTTC. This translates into CSATPSGRFNEQFF.

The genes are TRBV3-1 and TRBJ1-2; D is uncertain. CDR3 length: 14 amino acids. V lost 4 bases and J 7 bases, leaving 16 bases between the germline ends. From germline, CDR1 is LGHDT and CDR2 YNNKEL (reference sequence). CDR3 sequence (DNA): TGTGCCAGCAGCCGAGGACGCCTTGGAGGTGGCTACACCTTC. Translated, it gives CASSRGRLGGGYTF. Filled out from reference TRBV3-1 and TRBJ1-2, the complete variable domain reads DTAVSQTPKYLVTQMGNDKSIKCEQNLGHDTMYWYKQDSKKFLKIMFSYNNKELIINETVPNRFSPKSPDKAHLNLHINSLELGDSAVYFCASSRGRLGGGYTFGSGTRLTVV.

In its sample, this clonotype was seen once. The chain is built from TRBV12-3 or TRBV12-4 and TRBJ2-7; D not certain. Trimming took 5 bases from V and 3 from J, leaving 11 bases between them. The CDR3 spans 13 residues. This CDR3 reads CASSIKRSYEQYF. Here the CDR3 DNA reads TGTGCCAGCAGTATAAAACGAAGCTACGAGCAGTACTTC.

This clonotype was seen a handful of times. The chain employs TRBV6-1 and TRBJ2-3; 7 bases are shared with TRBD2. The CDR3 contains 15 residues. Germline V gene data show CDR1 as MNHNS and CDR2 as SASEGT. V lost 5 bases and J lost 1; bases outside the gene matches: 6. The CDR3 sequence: CASSPPSGGTDTQYF. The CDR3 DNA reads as TGTGCCAGCAGTCCCCCTAGCGGAGGCACAGATACGCAGTATTTT.

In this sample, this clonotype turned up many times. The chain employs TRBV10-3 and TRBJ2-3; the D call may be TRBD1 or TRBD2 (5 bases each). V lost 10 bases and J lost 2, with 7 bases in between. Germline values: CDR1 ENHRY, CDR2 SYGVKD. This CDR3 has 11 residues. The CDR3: CASGTTDTQYF. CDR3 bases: TGTGCCAGTGGGACCACAGATACGCAGTATTTT.

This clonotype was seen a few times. This chain's CDR3 is CASSQEPWSEQYF. The CDR3 DNA reads TGCGCCAGCAGCCAAGAACCGTGGAGCGAGCAGTACTTC. The rearrangement links TRBV4-3 to TRBJ2-7; D not resolved. The germline gives CDR1 LGHNA, CDR2 YSLEER. CDR3 length equals 13 residues. The V and J ends lost 0 bases and 6 bases respectively, with 9 bases between them.

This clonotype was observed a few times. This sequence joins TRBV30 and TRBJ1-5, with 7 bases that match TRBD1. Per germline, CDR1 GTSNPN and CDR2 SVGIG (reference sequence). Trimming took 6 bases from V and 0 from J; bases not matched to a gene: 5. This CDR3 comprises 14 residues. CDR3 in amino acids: CACGQDYSNQPQHF. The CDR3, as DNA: TGTGCCTGCGGACAGGACTATAGCAATCAGCCCCAGCATTTT.

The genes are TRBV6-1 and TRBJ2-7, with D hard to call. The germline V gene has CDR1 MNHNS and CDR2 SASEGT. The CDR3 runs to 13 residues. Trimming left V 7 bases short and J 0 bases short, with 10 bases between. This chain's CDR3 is CASTDRSSYEQYF. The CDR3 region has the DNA TGTGCCAGCACCGACCGCTCCTCCTACGAGCAGTACTTC.

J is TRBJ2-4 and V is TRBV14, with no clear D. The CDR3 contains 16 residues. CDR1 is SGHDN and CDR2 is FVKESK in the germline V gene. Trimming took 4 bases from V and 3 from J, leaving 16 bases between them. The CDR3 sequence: CASSPLTSEVKNIQYF. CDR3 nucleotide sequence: TGTGCCAGCAGCCCCCTCACCTCAGAGGTCAAAAACATTCAGTACTTC. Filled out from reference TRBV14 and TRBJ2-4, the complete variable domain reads EAGVTQFPSHSVIEKGQTVTLRCDPISGHDNLYWYRRVMGKEIKFLLHFVKESKQDESGMPNNRFLAERTGGTYSTLKVQPAELEDSGVYFCASSPLTSEVKNIQYFGAGTRLSVL.

As DNA, the CDR3 is TGTGCCAGCTCACCACCTTCAATCCGAGGGGTTGGTGAAGCTTTCTTT. It codes for CASSPPSIRGVGEAFF. The chain couples TRBV18 to TRBJ1-1, with D maybe TRBD1 (5 bases). The germline V gene has CDR1 KGHSH and CDR2 LQKENI. This CDR3 contains 16 residues. With 0 bases removed from V and 7 bases from J, the gap between germline ends came to 18 bases.

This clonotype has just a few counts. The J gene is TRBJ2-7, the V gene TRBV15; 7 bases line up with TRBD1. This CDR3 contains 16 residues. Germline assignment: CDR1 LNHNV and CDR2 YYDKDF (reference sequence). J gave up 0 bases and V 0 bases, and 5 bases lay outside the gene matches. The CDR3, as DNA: TGTGCCACCAGCAGAGACTCGACAGGGAGCTCCTACGAGCAGTACTTC. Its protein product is CATSRDSTGSSYEQYF. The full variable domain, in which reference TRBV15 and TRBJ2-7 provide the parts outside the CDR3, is DAMVIQNPRYQVTQFGKPVTLSCSQTLNHNVMYWYQQKSSQAPKLLFHYYDKDFNNEADTPDNFQSRRPNTSFCFLDIRSPGLGDTAMYLCATSRDSTGSSYEQYFGPGTRLTVT.

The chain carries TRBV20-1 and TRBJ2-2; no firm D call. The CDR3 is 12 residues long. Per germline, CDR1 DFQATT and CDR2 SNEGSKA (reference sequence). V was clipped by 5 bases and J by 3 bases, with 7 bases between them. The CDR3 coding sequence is TGCAGTGCTTCAAAGTACACCGGGGAGCTGTTTTTT. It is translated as CSASKYTGELFF.

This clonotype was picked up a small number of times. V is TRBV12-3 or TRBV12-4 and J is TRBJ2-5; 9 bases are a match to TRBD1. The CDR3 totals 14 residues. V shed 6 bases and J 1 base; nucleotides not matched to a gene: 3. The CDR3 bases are TGTGCCAGCAGGGGACAGGGACCCCAAGAGACCCAGTACTTC. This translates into CASRGQGPQETQYF.

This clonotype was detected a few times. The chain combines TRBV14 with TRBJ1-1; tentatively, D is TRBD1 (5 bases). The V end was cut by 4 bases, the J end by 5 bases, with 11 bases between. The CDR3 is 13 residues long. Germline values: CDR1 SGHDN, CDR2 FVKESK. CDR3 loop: CASSRKPGTEAFF. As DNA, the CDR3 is TGTGCCAGCAGCCGAAAGCCAGGGACTGAAGCTTTCTTT.

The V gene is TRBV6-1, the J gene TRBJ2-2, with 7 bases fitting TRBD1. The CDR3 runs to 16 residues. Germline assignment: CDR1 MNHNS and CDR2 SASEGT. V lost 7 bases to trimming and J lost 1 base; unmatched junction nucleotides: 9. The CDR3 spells CASKAGGVRNTGELFF. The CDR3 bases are TGTGCCAGCAAGGCAGGGGGAGTCCGGAACACCGGGGAGCTGTTTTTT.

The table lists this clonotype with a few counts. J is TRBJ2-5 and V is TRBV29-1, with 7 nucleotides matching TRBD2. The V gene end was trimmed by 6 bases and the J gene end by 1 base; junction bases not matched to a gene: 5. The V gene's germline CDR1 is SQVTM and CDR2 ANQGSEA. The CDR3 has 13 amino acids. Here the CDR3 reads CSVGGGGQETQYF. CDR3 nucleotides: TGCAGCGTGGGTGGGGGGGGCCAAGAGACCCAGTACTTC. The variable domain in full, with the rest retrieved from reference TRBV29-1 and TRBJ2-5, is SAVISQKPSRDICQRGTSLTIQCQVDSQVTMMFWYRQQPGQSLTLIATANQGSEATYESGFVIDKFPISRPNLTFSTLTVSNMSPEDSSIYLCSVGGGGQETQYFGPGTRLLVL.

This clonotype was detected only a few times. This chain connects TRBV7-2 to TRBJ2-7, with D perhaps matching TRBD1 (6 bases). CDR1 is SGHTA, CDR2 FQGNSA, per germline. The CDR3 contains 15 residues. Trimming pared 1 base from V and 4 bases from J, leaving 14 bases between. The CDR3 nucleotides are TGTGCCAGCAGCTTAGATCCAGGGGCGTTTTACGAGCAGTACTTC. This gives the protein CASSLDPGAFYEQYF.